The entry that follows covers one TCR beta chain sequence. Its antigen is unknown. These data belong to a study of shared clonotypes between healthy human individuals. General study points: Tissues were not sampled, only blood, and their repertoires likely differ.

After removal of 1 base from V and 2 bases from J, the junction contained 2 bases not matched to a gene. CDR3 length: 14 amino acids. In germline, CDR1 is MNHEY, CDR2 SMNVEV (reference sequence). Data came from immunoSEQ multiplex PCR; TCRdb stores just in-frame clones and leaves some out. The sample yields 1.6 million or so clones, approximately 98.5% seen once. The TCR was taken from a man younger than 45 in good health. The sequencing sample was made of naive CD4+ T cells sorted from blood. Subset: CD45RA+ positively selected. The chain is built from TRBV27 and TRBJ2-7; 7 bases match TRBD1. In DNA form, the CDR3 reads TGTGCCAGCAGTTTATGGGACAGACCCTACGAGCAGTACTTC. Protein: CASSLWDRPYEQYF.